This T cell receptor beta chain was recorded in a study of metastatic and nonmetastatic thyroid tumors. About the study: Both malignant and benign thyroid patients supplied peripheral blood and tumor or nodule tissue samples, across which the repertoires of these patients were then compared.

As originally analysed: Differences in CDR3 between clinicopathological groups were drawn on to build a classifier intended to discriminate distant-metastatic papillary thyroid cancer patients. TCRdb reprocessed the PCR reads via MiXCR. The V and J calls follow TCRdb's processing rather than the paper's. The sample has 16,000 or so clones, 24% seen once. Broader study findings: Reportedly, malignant thyroid tumors had significantly higher TCR beta diversity than benign nodules, in blood and tumor.

Of note for this clone: Its antigen is unknown.

Until they underwent thyroid surgery, no patient had received any treatment. J gave up 5 bases and V 5 bases, and 3 bases lay outside the gene matches. The CDR3 extends over 12 amino acids. CDR1 and CDR2 from the germline V gene are DFQATT and SNEGSKA (reference sequence). The clonotype originates from a male donor with papillary thyroid cancer or a benign thyroid nodule (not recorded which). Some clones in this sample may be carry-over from other donors' samples. The chain uses TRBV20-1 and TRBJ1-2; 9 bases match TRBD1. The specimen was tumor tissue. CDR3 in DNA: TGCAGTGCTTTGGACAGGGGATATGGCTACACCTTC. Translating gives CSALDRGYGYTF.